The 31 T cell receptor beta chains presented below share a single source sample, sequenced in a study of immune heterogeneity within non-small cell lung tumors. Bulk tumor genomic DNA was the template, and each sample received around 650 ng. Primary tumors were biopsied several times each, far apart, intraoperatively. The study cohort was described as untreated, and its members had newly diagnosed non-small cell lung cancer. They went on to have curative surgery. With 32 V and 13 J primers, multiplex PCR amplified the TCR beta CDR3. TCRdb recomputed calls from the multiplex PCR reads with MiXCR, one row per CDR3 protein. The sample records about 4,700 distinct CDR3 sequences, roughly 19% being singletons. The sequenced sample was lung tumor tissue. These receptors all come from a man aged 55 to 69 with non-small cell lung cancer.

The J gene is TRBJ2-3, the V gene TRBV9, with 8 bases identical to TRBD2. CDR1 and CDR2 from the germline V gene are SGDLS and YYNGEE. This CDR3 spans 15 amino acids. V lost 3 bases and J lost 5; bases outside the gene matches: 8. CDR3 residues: CASSALAGGGDTQYF. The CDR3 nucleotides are TGTGCCAGCAGCGCCCTAGCGGGCGGCGGAGATACGCAGTATTTT.

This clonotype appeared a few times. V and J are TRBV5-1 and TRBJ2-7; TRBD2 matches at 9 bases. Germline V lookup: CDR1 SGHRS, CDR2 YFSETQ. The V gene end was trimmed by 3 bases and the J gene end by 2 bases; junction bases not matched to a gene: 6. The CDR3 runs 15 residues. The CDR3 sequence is CASSSQGGRAYEQYF. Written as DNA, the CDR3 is TGCGCCAGCAGCTCCCAGGGCGGGAGGGCCTACGAGCAGTACTTC.

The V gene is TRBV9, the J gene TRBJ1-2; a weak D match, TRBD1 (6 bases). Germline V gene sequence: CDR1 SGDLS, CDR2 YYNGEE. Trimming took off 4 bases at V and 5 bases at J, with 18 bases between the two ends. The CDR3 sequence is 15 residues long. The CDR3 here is CASSNTQGAGYGYTF. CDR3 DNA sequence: TGTGCCAGCAGCAATACACAGGGAGCTGGGTATGGCTACACCTTC.

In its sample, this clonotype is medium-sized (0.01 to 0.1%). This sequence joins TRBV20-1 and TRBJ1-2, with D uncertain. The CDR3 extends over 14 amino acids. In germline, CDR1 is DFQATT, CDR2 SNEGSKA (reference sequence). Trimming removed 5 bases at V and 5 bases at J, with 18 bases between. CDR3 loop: CSAPGLVGAYGYTF. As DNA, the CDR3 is TGCAGTGCTCCCGGACTAGTAGGAGCGTATGGCTACACCTTC.

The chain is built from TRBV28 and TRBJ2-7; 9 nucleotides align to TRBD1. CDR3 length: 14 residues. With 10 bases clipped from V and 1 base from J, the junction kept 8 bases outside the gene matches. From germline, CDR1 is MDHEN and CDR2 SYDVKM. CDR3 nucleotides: TGTGCCAACATACAGGGGGCAGGGTCCTACGAGCAGTACTTC. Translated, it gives CANIQGAGSYEQYF.

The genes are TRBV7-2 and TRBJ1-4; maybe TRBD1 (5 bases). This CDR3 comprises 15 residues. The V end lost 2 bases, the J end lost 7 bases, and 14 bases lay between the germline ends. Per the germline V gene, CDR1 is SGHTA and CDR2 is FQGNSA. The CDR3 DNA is TGTGCCAGCAGCTTAAATCGGGGGGGTACTGAAAAACTGTTTTTT. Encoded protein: CASSLNRGGTEKLFF.

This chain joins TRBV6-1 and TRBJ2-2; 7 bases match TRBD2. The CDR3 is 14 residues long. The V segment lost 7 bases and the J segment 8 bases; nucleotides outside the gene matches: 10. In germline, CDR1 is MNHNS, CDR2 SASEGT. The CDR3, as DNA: TGTGCCAGCAACCCTCTTGCGGGAGCGGGGGAGCTGTTTTTT. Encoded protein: CASNPLAGAGELFF.

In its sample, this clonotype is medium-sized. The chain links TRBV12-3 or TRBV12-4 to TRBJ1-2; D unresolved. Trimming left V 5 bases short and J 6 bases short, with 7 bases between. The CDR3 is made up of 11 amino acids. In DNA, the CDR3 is TGTGCCAGCAGTCCCGGGAATGGCTACACCTTC. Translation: CASSPGNGYTF.

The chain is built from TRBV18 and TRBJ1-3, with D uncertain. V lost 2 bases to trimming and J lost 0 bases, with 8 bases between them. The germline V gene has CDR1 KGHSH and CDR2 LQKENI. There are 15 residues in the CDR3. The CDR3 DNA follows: TGTGCCAGCTCACCAGAGATAAGCTCTGGAAACACCATATATTTT. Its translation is CASSPEISSGNTIYF.

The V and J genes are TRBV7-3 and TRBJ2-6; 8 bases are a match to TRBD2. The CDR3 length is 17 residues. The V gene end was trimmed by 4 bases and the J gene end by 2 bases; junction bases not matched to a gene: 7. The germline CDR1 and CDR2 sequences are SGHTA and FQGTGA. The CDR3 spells CASSSTGGGPGANVLTF. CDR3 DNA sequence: TGTGCCAGCAGCTCCACGGGGGGGGGCCCTGGGGCCAACGTCCTGACTTTC.

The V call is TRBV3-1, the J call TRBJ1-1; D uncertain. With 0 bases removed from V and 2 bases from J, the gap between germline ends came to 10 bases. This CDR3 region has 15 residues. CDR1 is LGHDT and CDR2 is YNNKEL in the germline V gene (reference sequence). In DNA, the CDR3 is TGTGCCAGCAGCCAAGATCGGGGTTTCAACACTGAAGCTTTCTTT. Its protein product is CASSQDRGFNTEAFF.

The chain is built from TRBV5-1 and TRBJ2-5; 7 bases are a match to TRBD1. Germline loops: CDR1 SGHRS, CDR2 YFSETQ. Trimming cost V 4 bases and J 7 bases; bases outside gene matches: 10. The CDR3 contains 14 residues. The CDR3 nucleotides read TGCGCCAGCAGCCCTAGACAGGGAATAGGGACCCAGTACTTC. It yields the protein CASSPRQGIGTQYF.

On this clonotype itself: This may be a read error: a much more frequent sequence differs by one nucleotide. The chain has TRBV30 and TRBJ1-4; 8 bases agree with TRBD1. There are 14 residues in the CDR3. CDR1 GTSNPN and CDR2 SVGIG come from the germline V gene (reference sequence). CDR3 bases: TGTGCCTTGAGTGTACAGGGGGCTAATGAAAAACTGTTTTTT. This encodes CALSVQGANEKLFF.

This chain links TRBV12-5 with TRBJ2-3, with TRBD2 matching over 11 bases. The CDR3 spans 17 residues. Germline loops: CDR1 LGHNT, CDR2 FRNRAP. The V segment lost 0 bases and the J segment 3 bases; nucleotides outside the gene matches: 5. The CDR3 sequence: CASGLVLAGVQTDTQYF. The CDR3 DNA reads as TGTGCTAGTGGTTTGGTACTAGCGGGAGTGCAGACAGATACGCAGTATTTT.

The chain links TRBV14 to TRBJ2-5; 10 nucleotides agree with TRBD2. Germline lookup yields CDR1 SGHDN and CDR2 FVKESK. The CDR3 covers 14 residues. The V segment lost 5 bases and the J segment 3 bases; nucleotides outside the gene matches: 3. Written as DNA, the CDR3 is TGTGCCAGCAGCTACCTAGCGGGGGAAGAGACCCAGTACTTC. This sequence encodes CASSYLAGEETQYF.

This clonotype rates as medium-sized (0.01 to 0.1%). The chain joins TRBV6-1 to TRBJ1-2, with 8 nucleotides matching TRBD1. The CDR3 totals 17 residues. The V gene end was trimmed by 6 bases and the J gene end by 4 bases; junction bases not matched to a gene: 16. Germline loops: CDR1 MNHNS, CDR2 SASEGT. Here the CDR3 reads CASRLQGGQVGIYGYTF. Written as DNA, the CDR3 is TGTGCCAGCAGACTTCAGGGGGGACAGGTTGGGATCTATGGCTACACCTTC.

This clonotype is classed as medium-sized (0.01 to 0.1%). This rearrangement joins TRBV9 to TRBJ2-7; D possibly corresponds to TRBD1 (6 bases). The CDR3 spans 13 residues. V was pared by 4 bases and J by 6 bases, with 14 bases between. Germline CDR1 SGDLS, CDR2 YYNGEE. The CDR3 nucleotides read TGTGCCAGCAGCCCACGACCCAGGGGCGAGCAGTACTTC. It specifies CASSPRPRGEQYF.

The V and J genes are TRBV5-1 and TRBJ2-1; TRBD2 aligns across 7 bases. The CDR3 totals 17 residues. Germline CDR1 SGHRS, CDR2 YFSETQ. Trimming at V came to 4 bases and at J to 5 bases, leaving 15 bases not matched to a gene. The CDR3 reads CASSPSARRESHNEQFF. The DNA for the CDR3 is TGCGCCAGCAGCCCGTCGGCGAGGCGGGAGTCCCACAATGAGCAGTTCTTC. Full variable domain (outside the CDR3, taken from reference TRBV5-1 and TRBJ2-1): KAGVTQTPRYLIKTRGQQVTLSCSPISGHRSVSWYQQTPGQGLQFLFEYFSETQRNKGNFPGRFSGRQFSNSRSEMNVSTLELGDSALYLCASSPSARRESHNEQFFGPGTRLTVL.

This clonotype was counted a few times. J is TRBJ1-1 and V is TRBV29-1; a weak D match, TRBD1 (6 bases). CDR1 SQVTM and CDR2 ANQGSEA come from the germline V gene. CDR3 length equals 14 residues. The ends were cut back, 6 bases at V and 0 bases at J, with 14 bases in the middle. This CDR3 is CSVISGQMNTEAFF. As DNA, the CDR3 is TGCAGCGTCATCTCCGGACAGATGAACACTGAAGCTTTCTTT.

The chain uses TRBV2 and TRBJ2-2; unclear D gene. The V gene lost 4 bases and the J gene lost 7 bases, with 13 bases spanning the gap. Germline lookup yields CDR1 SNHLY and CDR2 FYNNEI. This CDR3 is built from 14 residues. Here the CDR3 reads CASSAASSHGELFF. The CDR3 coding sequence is TGTGCCAGCAGTGCAGCGTCGTCTCACGGGGAGCTGTTTTTT.

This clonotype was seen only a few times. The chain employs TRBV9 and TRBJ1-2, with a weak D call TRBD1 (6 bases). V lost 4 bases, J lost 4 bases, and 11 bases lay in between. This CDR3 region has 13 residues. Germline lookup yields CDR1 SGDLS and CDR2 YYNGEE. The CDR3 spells CASSFTGTYGYTF. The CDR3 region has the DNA TGTGCCAGCAGCTTTACAGGGACCTATGGCTACACCTTC.

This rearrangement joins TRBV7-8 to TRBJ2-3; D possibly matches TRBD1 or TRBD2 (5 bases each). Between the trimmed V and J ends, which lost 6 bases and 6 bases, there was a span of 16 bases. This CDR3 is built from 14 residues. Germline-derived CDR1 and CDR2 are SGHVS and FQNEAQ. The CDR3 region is CASSWAGALDTQYF. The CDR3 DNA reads TGTGCCAGCAGTTGGGCCGGGGCGCTCGATACGCAGTATTTT.

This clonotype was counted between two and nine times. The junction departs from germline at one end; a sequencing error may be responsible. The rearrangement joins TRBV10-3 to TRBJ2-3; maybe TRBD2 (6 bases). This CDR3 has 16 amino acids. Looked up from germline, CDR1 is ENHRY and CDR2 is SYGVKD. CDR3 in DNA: TGTGACATCAGTGGCCGGGGGTCGGACCGCACAGATACACAGTATTTT. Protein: CDISGRGSDRTDTQYF.

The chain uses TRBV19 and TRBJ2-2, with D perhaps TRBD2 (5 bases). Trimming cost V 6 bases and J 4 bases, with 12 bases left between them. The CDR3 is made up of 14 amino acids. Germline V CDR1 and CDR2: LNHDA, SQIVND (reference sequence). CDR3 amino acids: CASRENGITGELFF. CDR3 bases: TGTGCCAGTAGGGAAAACGGGATCACCGGGGAGCTGTTTTTT.

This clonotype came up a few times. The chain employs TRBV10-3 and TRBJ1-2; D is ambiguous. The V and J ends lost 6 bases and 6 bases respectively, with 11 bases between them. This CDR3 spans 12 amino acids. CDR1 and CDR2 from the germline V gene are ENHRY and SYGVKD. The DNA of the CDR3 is TGTGCCATCAGAGGAAGCCCGGATGGCTACACCTTC. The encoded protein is CAIRGSPDGYTF.

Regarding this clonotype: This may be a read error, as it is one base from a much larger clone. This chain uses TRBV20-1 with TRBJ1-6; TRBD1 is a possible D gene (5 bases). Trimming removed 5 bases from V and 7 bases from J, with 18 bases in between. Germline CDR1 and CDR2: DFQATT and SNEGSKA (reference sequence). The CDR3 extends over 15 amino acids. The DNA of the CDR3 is TGCAGTGCTTGGGATGGGCGCAGGGCCAATTCACCCCTCCACTTT. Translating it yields CSAWDGRRANSPLHF.

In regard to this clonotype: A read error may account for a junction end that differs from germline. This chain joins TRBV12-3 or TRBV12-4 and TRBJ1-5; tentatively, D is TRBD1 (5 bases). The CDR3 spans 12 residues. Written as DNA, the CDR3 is TGTGCCAGCAGTTTTTGGGGGAAGCCCCAGAATTTT. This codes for CASSFWGKPQNF.

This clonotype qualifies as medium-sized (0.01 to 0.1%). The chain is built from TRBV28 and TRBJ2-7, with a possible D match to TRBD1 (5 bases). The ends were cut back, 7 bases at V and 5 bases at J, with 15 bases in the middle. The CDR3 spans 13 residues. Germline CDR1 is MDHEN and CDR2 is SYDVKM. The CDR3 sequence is CASIAGLGNEQYF. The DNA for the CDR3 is TGTGCCAGCATTGCAGGGTTGGGAAACGAGCAGTACTTC.

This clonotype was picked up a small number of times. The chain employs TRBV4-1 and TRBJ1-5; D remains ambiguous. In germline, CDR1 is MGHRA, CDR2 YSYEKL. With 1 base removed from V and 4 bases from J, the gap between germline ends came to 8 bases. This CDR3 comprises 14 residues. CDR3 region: CASSQGPLNQPQHF. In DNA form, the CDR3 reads TGCGCCAGCAGCCAAGGACCTCTTAATCAGCCCCAGCATTTT.

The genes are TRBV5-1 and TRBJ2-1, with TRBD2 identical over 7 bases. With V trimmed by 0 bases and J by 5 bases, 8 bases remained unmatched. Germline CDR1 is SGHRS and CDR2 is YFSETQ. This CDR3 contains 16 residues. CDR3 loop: CASSLDGGRSDNEQFF. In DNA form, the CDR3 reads TGCGCCAGCAGCTTGGACGGCGGGAGATCGGACAATGAGCAGTTCTTC. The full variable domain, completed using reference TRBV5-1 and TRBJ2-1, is KAGVTQTPRYLIKTRGQQVTLSCSPISGHRSVSWYQQTPGQGLQFLFEYFSETQRNKGNFPGRFSGRQFSNSRSEMNVSTLELGDSALYLCASSLDGGRSDNEQFFGPGTRLTVL.

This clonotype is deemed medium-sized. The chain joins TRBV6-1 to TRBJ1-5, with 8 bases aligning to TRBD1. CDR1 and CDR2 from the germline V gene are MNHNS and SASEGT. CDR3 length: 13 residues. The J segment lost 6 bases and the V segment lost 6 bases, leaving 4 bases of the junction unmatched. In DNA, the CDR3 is TGTGCCAGCAGGGACAGGGTTGCTCAGCCCCAGCATTTT. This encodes CASRDRVAQPQHF.